A selection of T cell receptor beta chains follows, all from one sample in a study of shared clonotypes between healthy human individuals. Some clones are missing from TCRdb's copy, which holds only in-frame ones; the method was immunoSEQ multiplex PCR. The sample holds about 1.5 million clones; approximately 98% are singletons and the top ten take about 0.45%. Sequencing used naive CD4+ T cells sorted from blood. All receptors derive from a man aged 25-45 years in good health. The CDR3 runs from the conserved cysteine through the conserved F or W. Each record gives: V gene, clone size, D gene, J gene, CDR3 DNA, CDR3 protein. The D gene is left open where the match is weak. Clone size is stated in some rows and not others, as once, few, many or a class when expanded.

V gene: TRBV2
clone size: NA
D gene: TRBD1
J gene: TRBJ1-2
CDR3 DNA: TGTGCCAGCAACCCCGACGGGCAGGGGGCGTGGGGCTACACCTTC
CDR3 protein: CASNPDGQGAWGYTF

V gene: TRBV28
clone size: once
D gene: TRBD1
J gene: TRBJ2-1
CDR3 DNA: TGTGCCAGCATCACACAGGGACAGAGCTCCTACAATGAGCAGTTCTTC
CDR3 protein: CASITQGQSSYNEQFF

V gene: TRBV27
clone size: NA
D gene: TRBD2
J gene: TRBJ2-7
CDR3 DNA: TGTGCCAGCAGTTCCTTACTTCTAGCGGGAGAGCACTACGAGCAGTACTTC
CDR3 protein: CASSSLLLAGEHYEQYF

V gene: TRBV19
clone size: NA
D gene: TRBD1
J gene: TRBJ2-7
CDR3 DNA: TGTGCCAGTAGGACCCGGGACAGGGGGCTCGACGAGCAGTACTTC
CDR3 protein: CASRTRDRGLDEQYF

V gene: TRBV30
clone size: NA
D gene: TRBD1
J gene: TRBJ2-7
CDR3 DNA: TGTGCCTGGACACAGGGGCGCGAGCAGTACTTC
CDR3 protein: CAWTQGREQYF

V gene: TRBV28
clone size: NA
D gene: NA
J gene: TRBJ2-4
CDR3 DNA: TGTGCCAGCAGCATACCGGGACTTGATCTAGCCAAAAACATTCAGTACTTC
CDR3 protein: CASSIPGLDLAKNIQYF

V gene: TRBV6-1
clone size: NA
D gene: NA
J gene: TRBJ2-6
CDR3 DNA: TGTGCCAGCAGTGCCCTGACAGCTACCTCTGGGGCCAACGTCCTGACTTTC
CDR3 protein: CASSALTATSGANVLTF

V gene: TRBV27
clone size: NA
D gene: NA
J gene: TRBJ1-1
CDR3 DNA: TGTGCCAGCAGTTCAGGGATGACTGAAGCTTTCTTT
CDR3 protein: CASSSGMTEAFF

V gene: TRBV10-3
clone size: once
D gene: NA
J gene: TRBJ1-1
CDR3 DNA: TGTGCCATCAGTGAGTCGTTGGATCCAATGAACACTGAAGCTTTCTTT
CDR3 protein: CAISESLDPMNTEAFF

V gene: TRBV6-1
clone size: NA
D gene: NA
J gene: TRBJ1-5
CDR3 DNA: TGTGCCAGCCTCCAGACAGGCATTCAGCCCCAGCATTTT
CDR3 protein: CASLQTGIQPQHF

V gene: TRBV27
clone size: NA
D gene: NA
J gene: TRBJ2-3
CDR3 DNA: TGTGCCAGCAGTTTCCTCGGGAAAAACACAGATACGCAGTATTTT
CDR3 protein: CASSFLGKNTDTQYF

V gene: TRBV5-4
clone size: NA
D gene: NA
J gene: TRBJ2-1
CDR3 DNA: TGTGCCAGCAGCTTGGGACGGGACAATGAGCAGTTCTTC
CDR3 protein: CASSLGRDNEQFF

V gene: TRBV4-3
clone size: NA
D gene: NA
J gene: TRBJ2-2
CDR3 DNA: TGCGCCAGCAGCCAAGGCCAGGCCTACACCGGGGAGCTGTTTTTT
CDR3 protein: CASSQGQAYTGELFF

V gene: TRBV28
clone size: NA
D gene: TRBD1
J gene: TRBJ2-7
CDR3 DNA: TGTGCCAGCAGACGGGACAGGGGGCTGCACGAGCAGTACTTC
CDR3 protein: CASRRDRGLHEQYF

V gene: TRBV5-8
clone size: NA
D gene: TRBD2
J gene: TRBJ2-7
CDR3 DNA: TGTGCCAGCAGCTTGAAACTCGGCGGGAGGGCCCACGAGCAGTACTTC
CDR3 protein: CASSLKLGGRAHEQYF

V gene: TRBV28
clone size: NA
D gene: NA
J gene: TRBJ1-5
CDR3 DNA: TGTGCCAGCAGCCCACCCATGAGAGGGCCCCAGCATTTT
CDR3 protein: CASSPPMRGPQHF

V gene: TRBV30
clone size: NA
D gene: NA
J gene: TRBJ1-2
CDR3 DNA: TGTGCCTGGAGTGTAGACCCTTATTTGACTGGCTACACCTTC
CDR3 protein: CAWSVDPYLTGYTF

V gene: TRBV27
clone size: NA
D gene: NA
J gene: TRBJ2-2
CDR3 DNA: TGTGCCAGCAGTTTATATATTTCGTCGACCGGGGAGCCGTTTTTT
CDR3 protein: CASSLYISSTGEPFF

V gene: TRBV27
clone size: NA
D gene: NA
J gene: TRBJ1-3
CDR3 DNA: TGTGCCAGCAGTTTAGGCCGAGGGTTTAGTGGAAACACCATATATTTT
CDR3 protein: CASSLGRGFSGNTIYF

V gene: TRBV10-3
clone size: NA
D gene: NA
J gene: TRBJ2-3
CDR3 DNA: TGTGCCATCAGACTCACGATCCCTACGGGGCAGCAGTATTTT
CDR3 protein: CAIRLTIPTGQQYF

V gene: TRBV2
clone size: NA
D gene: NA
J gene: TRBJ2-1
CDR3 DNA: TGTGCCAGTCACTCGGAGGGAAATGAGCAGTTCTTC
CDR3 protein: CASHSEGNEQFF

V gene: TRBV10-2
clone size: once
D gene: NA
J gene: TRBJ2-7
CDR3 DNA: TGCGCCAGCAGTCAGGGAATCTACGAGCAGTACTTC
CDR3 protein: CASSQGIYEQYF

V gene: TRBV5-1
clone size: NA
D gene: NA
J gene: TRBJ1-1
CDR3 DNA: TGCGCCAGCAGCTTAAGAGGACAGTTGAACACTGAAGCTTTCTTT
CDR3 protein: CASSLRGQLNTEAFF

V gene: TRBV18
clone size: NA
D gene: NA
J gene: TRBJ2-7
CDR3 DNA: TGTGCCAGCTCACTACAGGAATTGGGGAGCTCCTACGAGCAGTACTTC
CDR3 protein: CASSLQELGSSYEQYF

V gene: TRBV27
clone size: NA
D gene: TRBD1
J gene: TRBJ1-1
CDR3 DNA: TGTGCCAGCAGTGCCGGACAGGGTACAGCTTTCTTT
CDR3 protein: CASSAGQGTAFF

V gene: TRBV7-2
clone size: NA
D gene: NA
J gene: TRBJ1-1
CDR3 DNA: TGTGCCAGCAGCTCCCTATATGGGGGAAACACTGAAGCTTTCTTT
CDR3 protein: CASSSLYGGNTEAFF

V gene: TRBV9
clone size: NA
D gene: NA
J gene: TRBJ1-5
CDR3 DNA: TGTGCCAGCAGCGTGGGACCCGGGGCGCCCCAGCATTTT
CDR3 protein: CASSVGPGAPQHF

V gene: TRBV18
clone size: NA
D gene: TRBD2
J gene: TRBJ2-1
CDR3 DNA: TGTGCCAGCTCACCGCTAGCGGGAGCTGGTAATGAGCAGTTCTTC
CDR3 protein: CASSPLAGAGNEQFF

V gene: TRBV10-3
clone size: NA
D gene: NA
J gene: TRBJ2-1
CDR3 DNA: TGTGCCATCACCGATTCCAGCGGACTCTCCTACAATGAGCAGTTCTTC
CDR3 protein: CAITDSSGLSYNEQFF

V gene: TRBV28
clone size: once
D gene: NA
J gene: TRBJ2-3
CDR3 DNA: TGTGCCAGCAGTTCCCCCGGCAGGGTGGCAGATACGCAGTATTTT
CDR3 protein: CASSSPGRVADTQYF

V gene: TRBV18
clone size: NA
D gene: NA
J gene: TRBJ2-3
CDR3 DNA: TGTGCCAGCTCTTCGGTAGATACGCAGTATTTT
CDR3 protein: CASSSVDTQYF

V gene: TRBV7-9
clone size: NA
D gene: NA
J gene: TRBJ1-2
CDR3 DNA: TGTGCCAGCAGCTGGAAGGACTATGGCTACACCTTC
CDR3 protein: CASSWKDYGYTF

V gene: TRBV7-9
clone size: NA
D gene: NA
J gene: TRBJ2-5
CDR3 DNA: TGTGCCAGCAGCTTAGTGTTCGGGCCCCGGACCCAGTACTTC
CDR3 protein: CASSLVFGPRTQYF

V gene: TRBV5-1
clone size: NA
D gene: NA
J gene: TRBJ1-1
CDR3 DNA: TGCGCCAGCACCCCCCGCGGGAACACTGAAGCTTTCTTT
CDR3 protein: CASTPRGNTEAFF

V gene: TRBV7-2
clone size: NA
D gene: NA
J gene: TRBJ2-7
CDR3 DNA: TGTGCCAGCAGCCCTAGGACAGCCTACGAGCAGTACTTC
CDR3 protein: CASSPRTAYEQYF

V gene: TRBV4-1
clone size: NA
D gene: NA
J gene: TRBJ2-1
CDR3 DNA: TGCGCCAGCAGCTTCTTAGGGGGATACAATGAGCAGTTCTTC
CDR3 protein: CASSFLGGYNEQFF

V gene: TRBV9
clone size: NA
D gene: NA
J gene: TRBJ2-5
CDR3 DNA: TGTGCCAGCAGCGTAGGTTTGGGCGAGCAAGAGACCCAGTACTTC
CDR3 protein: CASSVGLGEQETQYF

V gene: TRBV5-1
clone size: NA
D gene: NA
J gene: TRBJ2-3
CDR3 DNA: TGCGCCAGCCAGGGGGGGACGGTGAGCACAGATACGCAGTATTTT
CDR3 protein: CASQGGTVSTDTQYF

V gene: TRBV11-2
clone size: NA
D gene: NA
J gene: TRBJ2-7
CDR3 DNA: TGTGCCAGCAGCTTAGATCGCTTGTCCGGGAACGAGCAGTACTTC
CDR3 protein: CASSLDRLSGNEQYF

V gene: TRBV27
clone size: NA
D gene: NA
J gene: TRBJ2-6
CDR3 DNA: TGTGCCAGCAGTTTGGGTCAGAAGTCTGGGGCCAACGTCCTGACTTTC
CDR3 protein: CASSLGQKSGANVLTF

V gene: TRBV15
clone size: NA
D gene: TRBD1
J gene: TRBJ2-7
CDR3 DNA: TGTGCCACCTGGGGGACAGTCTCCTACGAGCAGTACTTC
CDR3 protein: CATWGTVSYEQYF

V gene: TRBV25-1
clone size: NA
D gene: TRBD2
J gene: TRBJ2-7
CDR3 DNA: TGTGCCAGCAGTCGGGGGGGACTAGCAGGCTACGAGCAGTACTTC
CDR3 protein: CASSRGGLAGYEQYF

V gene: TRBV5-5
clone size: NA
D gene: NA
J gene: TRBJ2-6
CDR3 DNA: TGTGCCAGCAGCTTTCAACTCTCTGGGGCCAACGTCCTGACTTTC
CDR3 protein: CASSFQLSGANVLTF

V gene: TRBV6-5
clone size: NA
D gene: NA
J gene: TRBJ2-5
CDR3 DNA: TGTGCCAGCAGTTACAAAGAGACCCAGTACTTC
CDR3 protein: CASSYKETQYF

V gene: TRBV7-8
clone size: NA
D gene: NA
J gene: TRBJ2-3
CDR3 DNA: TGTGCCAGCAGCCAGACTACAGATACGCAGTATTTT
CDR3 protein: CASSQTTDTQYF

V gene: TRBV5-4
clone size: NA
D gene: NA
J gene: TRBJ2-2
CDR3 DNA: TGTGCCAGCAGCCGCGATAGCGGGGAGCTGTTTTTT
CDR3 protein: CASSRDSGELFF

V gene: TRBV5-4
clone size: NA
D gene: NA
J gene: TRBJ2-3
CDR3 DNA: TGTGCCAGCAGCTTGGTGGGAACAGATACGCAGTATTTT
CDR3 protein: CASSLVGTDTQYF

V gene: TRBV7-2
clone size: NA
D gene: TRBD1
J gene: TRBJ2-7
CDR3 DNA: TGTGCCAGCAGCATCAGACAGGGGGTGAACCAGTACTTC
CDR3 protein: CASSIRQGVNQYF

V gene: TRBV9
clone size: NA
D gene: TRBD2
J gene: TRBJ2-5
CDR3 DNA: TGTGCCAGCAGCGTAGCTACCGCGACTAGCGGGAGGGCCAACCAAGAGACCCAGTACTTC
CDR3 protein: CASSVATATSGRANQETQYF

V gene: TRBV19
clone size: NA
D gene: TRBD2
J gene: TRBJ2-7
CDR3 DNA: TGTGCCAGTAGTTCGAGCGGGAGTAGCGCCTACGAGCAGTACTTC
CDR3 protein: CASSSSGSSAYEQYF

V gene: TRBV7-8
clone size: NA
D gene: TRBD1
J gene: TRBJ1-1
CDR3 DNA: TGTGCCAGCAGCGGAAGACCGGGACAGGGGGCGAGAACTGAAGCTTTCTTT
CDR3 protein: CASSGRPGQGARTEAFF

V gene: TRBV14
clone size: NA
D gene: TRBD2
J gene: TRBJ2-2
CDR3 DNA: TGTGCCAGCAGCCAAGACCTGGGGAGGGCCGGGGAGCTGTTTTTT
CDR3 protein: CASSQDLGRAGELFF

V gene: TRBV30
clone size: NA
D gene: NA
J gene: TRBJ1-5
CDR3 DNA: TGTGCCTGGAGCGTTGGGGCCAATCAGCCCCAGCATTTT
CDR3 protein: CAWSVGANQPQHF